Described below is a single TCR beta chain sequence and its context. What it binds is not known. The entry originates in a study of vaccination and CD4 T cells after COVID-19. Overall study: Investigators stimulated cells with overlapping spike peptides drawn from SARS-CoV-2, HCoV-NL63, HCoV-OC43 and HCoV-229E.

Germline trimming cut 11 bases from V and 1 base from J; bases unmatched to any gene: 7. This CDR3 is 13 amino acids long. Per germline, CDR1 MDHEN and CDR2 SYDVKM. An Oncomine TCR Beta short-read assay was used to sequence the DNA from cultured CD4+ T cells. Genomic DNA was taken out of cultured CD4+ T cells by extraction. TCRdb re-analysed the PCR reads in MiXCR, keeping a single row per CDR3 protein. The sample includes thousands of distinct CDR3 sequences, about 31% of them seen just once. Treatment given: approximately 10-day PBMC culture with coronavirus spike peptide pools or control peptides (ViraFEST assay). Unexposed donor CD4+ T cells predated the COVID-19 pandemic, collected 2011-2018. Following expansion of antigen-specific T cells with peptide pools, ViraFEST then sequenced TCRs. Probes of unexposed-donor CD4+ T cells used SARS-CoV-2 S/N and four cold-coronavirus spikes (cells permitting).

The sequence came from a human donor in good health. This sequence joins TRBV28 and TRBJ1-1; TRBD1 aligns across 7 bases. The sequenced sample was CD4+ T cells from blood, cultured in vitro. The CDR3 coding sequence is TGTGCCCTAGAGGGACAGAAGAACACTGAAGCTTTCTTT. Residues: CALEGQKNTEAFF.